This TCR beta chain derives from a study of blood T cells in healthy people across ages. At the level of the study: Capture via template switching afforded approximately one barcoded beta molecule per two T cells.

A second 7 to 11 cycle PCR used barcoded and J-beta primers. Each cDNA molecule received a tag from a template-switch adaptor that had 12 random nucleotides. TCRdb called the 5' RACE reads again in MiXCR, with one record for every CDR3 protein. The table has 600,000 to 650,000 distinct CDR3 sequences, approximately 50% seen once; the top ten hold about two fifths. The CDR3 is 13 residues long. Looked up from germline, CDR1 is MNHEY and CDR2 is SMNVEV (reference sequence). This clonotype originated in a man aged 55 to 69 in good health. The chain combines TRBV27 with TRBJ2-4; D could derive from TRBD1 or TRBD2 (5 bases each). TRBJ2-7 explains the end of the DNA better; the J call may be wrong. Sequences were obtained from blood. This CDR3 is CASSFSGRAEQYF. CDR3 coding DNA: TGTGCCAGCAGTTTCTCGGGACGGGCCGAGCAGTACTTC.